This is a list of T cell receptor beta chains from one sample in a study of blood T cells in healthy people across ages. TCRdb re-derived calls from the 5' RACE reads in MiXCR, one entry per CDR3 protein. The sample lists fewer than 900,000 distinct CDR3 sequences; 36% were seen once. The source material was blood. These receptors were taken from a man between 18 and 35 years old in good health. CDR3s include the opening cysteine and the closing phenylalanine or tryptophan. D genes are given only for firm matches. Size tells how often a clone was seen (once, few, many) or the class of an expanded clone, and some rows leave it out.

j_gene: TRBJ2-1; d_gene: TRBD1; v_gene: TRBV27; abundance: -; CDR3aa: CASSLPGTGGNEQFF; CDR3nt: TGTGCCAGCAGTCTCCCCGGGACAGGCGGGAATGAGCAGTTCTTC
j_gene: TRBJ1-1; d_gene: -; v_gene: TRBV12-3/TRBV12-4; abundance: few; CDR3aa: CASSQGSGEGTEAFF; CDR3nt: TGTGCCAGCAGCCAGGGGTCAGGGGAGGGCACTGAAGCTTTCTTT
j_gene: TRBJ1-4; d_gene: TRBD1; v_gene: TRBV6-5; abundance: -; CDR3aa: CASSYSGQGGKLFF; CDR3nt: TGTGCCAGCAGTTACTCAGGACAGGGCGGAAAACTGTTTTTT
j_gene: TRBJ1-2; d_gene: -; v_gene: TRBV20-1; abundance: -; CDR3aa: CSARPRTEANYGYTF; CDR3nt: TGCAGTGCTAGACCCCGGACGGAAGCTAACTATGGCTACACCTTC
j_gene: TRBJ1-6; d_gene: -; v_gene: TRBV12-3/TRBV12-4; abundance: few; CDR3aa: CASSPGRDSNSPLHF; CDR3nt: TGTGCCAGCAGCCCTGGGCGGGACTCGAATTCACCCCTCCACTTT
j_gene: TRBJ2-1; d_gene: TRBD2; v_gene: TRBV6-4; abundance: many; CDR3aa: CASSDSVGGGYNEQFF; CDR3nt: TGTGCCAGCAGTGACTCGGTGGGGGGGGGGTACAATGAGCAGTTCTTC
j_gene: TRBJ1-2; d_gene: TRBD1; v_gene: TRBV2; abundance: -; CDR3aa: CATPDMGQGAGYTF; CDR3nt: TGTGCCACCCCGGATATGGGACAGGGGGCTGGCTACACCTTC
j_gene: TRBJ1-1; d_gene: -; v_gene: TRBV28; abundance: -; CDR3aa: CASSFGVGPPNTEAFF; CDR3nt: TGTGCCAGCAGTTTTGGGGTAGGGCCCCCGAACACTGAAGCTTTCTTT
j_gene: TRBJ2-1; d_gene: TRBD2; v_gene: TRBV3-1; abundance: -; CDR3aa: CASSQDRSGRAPHEQFF; CDR3nt: TGTGCCAGCAGCCAAGATCGGAGCGGGAGGGCCCCCCATGAGCAGTTCTTC
j_gene: TRBJ1-2; d_gene: -; v_gene: TRBV4-3; abundance: -; CDR3aa: CASSQSWAGEDGYTF; CDR3nt: TGCGCCAGCAGCCAATCCTGGGCAGGGGAAGATGGCTACACCTTC
j_gene: TRBJ2-7; d_gene: -; v_gene: TRBV12-3/TRBV12-4; abundance: -; CDR3aa: CASKGRAPYNEQYF; CDR3nt: TGTGCCAGCAAGGGACGAGCCCCCTACAATGAGCAGTACTTC
j_gene: TRBJ2-1; d_gene: TRBD2; v_gene: TRBV2; abundance: few; CDR3aa: CASSEWGGSYNEQFF; CDR3nt: TGTGCCAGCAGTGAATGGGGGGGGTCATACAATGAGCAGTTCTTC
j_gene: TRBJ2-7; d_gene: -; v_gene: TRBV2; abundance: -; CDR3aa: CASSEAPPPTYEQYF; CDR3nt: TGTGCCAGCAGTGAAGCGCCCCCACCTACCTACGAGCAGTACTTC
j_gene: TRBJ2-5; d_gene: -; v_gene: TRBV6-5; abundance: few; CDR3aa: CASRVEDSYNEQYF; CDR3nt: TGTGCCAGCAGGGTGGAAGACTCCTACAATGAGCAGTACTTC
j_gene: TRBJ1-5; d_gene: -; v_gene: TRBV6-2/TRBV6-3; abundance: -; CDR3aa: CASKGSGDQPQHF; CDR3nt: TGTGCCAGCAAAGGATCGGGGGATCAGCCCCAGCATTTT
j_gene: TRBJ2-1; d_gene: -; v_gene: TRBV6-2/TRBV6-3; abundance: -; CDR3aa: CASISGYNEQFF; CDR3nt: TGTGCCAGCATCTCCGGTTACAATGAGCAGTTCTTC
j_gene: TRBJ2-7; d_gene: -; v_gene: TRBV13; abundance: -; CDR3aa: CASSPRHAPSYEQYF; CDR3nt: TGTGCCAGCAGCCCCCGACACGCCCCCTCCTACGAGCAGTACTTC
j_gene: TRBJ1-1; d_gene: -; v_gene: TRBV29-1; abundance: -; CDR3aa: CSVQSRLHMNTEAFF; CDR3nt: TGCAGCGTCCAATCTAGACTGCACATGAACACTGAAGCTTTCTTT
j_gene: TRBJ1-6; d_gene: -; v_gene: TRBV12-3/TRBV12-4; abundance: -; CDR3aa: CASFGSEGPNSPPHF; CDR3nt: TGTGCCAGCTTTGGGAGCGAGGGTCCTAATTCACCCCCCCACTTT
j_gene: TRBJ1-4; d_gene: TRBD1; v_gene: TRBV7-2; abundance: few; CDR3aa: CASSPETGATNEKLFF; CDR3nt: TGTGCCAGCAGCCCTGAGACAGGGGCAACTAATGAAAAACTGTTTTTT
j_gene: TRBJ2-1; d_gene: -; v_gene: TRBV6-5; abundance: -; CDR3aa: CASRMNRVDEQFF; CDR3nt: TGTGCCAGCAGAATGAACAGGGTCGATGAGCAGTTCTTC
j_gene: TRBJ2-3; d_gene: -; v_gene: TRBV7-2; abundance: many; CDR3aa: CASSSPGGDTQYF; CDR3nt: TGTGCCAGCAGCTCCCCAGGGGGGGATACGCAGTATTTT
j_gene: TRBJ2-5; d_gene: -; v_gene: TRBV20-1; abundance: few; CDR3aa: CSARPVSSVGVETQYF; CDR3nt: TGCAGTGCTCGACCCGTCTCTAGCGTCGGGGTCGAGACCCAGTACTTC
j_gene: TRBJ1-2; d_gene: -; v_gene: TRBV3-1; abundance: -; CDR3aa: CASSQVYRAGYTF; CDR3nt: TGTGCCAGCAGCCAAGTTTACAGGGCTGGCTACACCTTC
j_gene: TRBJ1-2; d_gene: TRBD1; v_gene: TRBV20-1; abundance: few; CDR3aa: CSANPGRGLGGYTF; CDR3nt: TGCAGTGCTAATCCGGGCAGGGGGCTCGGGGGCTACACCTTC
j_gene: TRBJ2-2; d_gene: -; v_gene: TRBV5-1; abundance: -; CDR3aa: CASSLGQAVAGELFF; CDR3nt: TGCGCCAGCAGCTTGGGACAGGCCGTAGCCGGGGAGCTGTTTTTT
j_gene: TRBJ2-1; d_gene: TRBD2; v_gene: TRBV2; abundance: -; CDR3aa: CASSTSGTSGETYNEQFF; CDR3nt: TGTGCCAGCAGTACCTCCGGGACTAGCGGGGAGACCTACAATGAGCAGTTCTTC
j_gene: TRBJ1-5; d_gene: TRBD1; v_gene: TRBV7-2; abundance: few; CDR3aa: CASSSQDRFDQPQHF; CDR3nt: TGTGCCAGCAGCTCCCAGGACAGGTTCGATCAGCCCCAGCATTTT
j_gene: TRBJ2-3; d_gene: -; v_gene: TRBV5-1; abundance: many; CDR3aa: CASSLDSGASTDTQYF; CDR3nt: TGCGCCAGCAGCTTGGATTCAGGGGCTAGCACAGATACGCAGTATTTT
j_gene: TRBJ2-2; d_gene: TRBD1; v_gene: TRBV11-1; abundance: many; CDR3aa: CASSQGQVIGELFF; CDR3nt: TGTGCCAGCAGTCAGGGACAGGTGATCGGGGAGCTGTTTTTT
j_gene: TRBJ1-2; d_gene: -; v_gene: TRBV5-1; abundance: many; CDR3aa: CASSQTTGNYGYTF; CDR3nt: TGCGCCAGCAGCCAGACCACAGGGAACTATGGCTACACCTTC
j_gene: TRBJ1-1; d_gene: -; v_gene: TRBV20-1; abundance: -; CDR3aa: CSARQPWPNTEAFF; CDR3nt: TGCAGTGCCAGGCAACCGTGGCCGAACACTGAAGCTTTCTTT
j_gene: TRBJ1-5; d_gene: -; v_gene: TRBV4-2; abundance: -; CDR3aa: CASSRRAENQPQHF; CDR3nt: TGTGCCAGCAGCCGGCGGGCAGAAAATCAGCCCCAGCATTTT
j_gene: TRBJ2-7; d_gene: -; v_gene: TRBV12-3/TRBV12-4; abundance: -; CDR3aa: CASSVMDGDEQYF; CDR3nt: TGTGCCAGCAGTGTAATGGACGGAGACGAGCAGTACTTC
j_gene: TRBJ2-1; d_gene: TRBD1; v_gene: TRBV5-5; abundance: -; CDR3aa: CASSLDYFGRRGFYNEQFF; CDR3nt: TGTGCCAGCAGCTTGGACTATTTCGGTCGCAGGGGGTTTTACAATGAGCAGTTCTTC
j_gene: TRBJ2-2; d_gene: -; v_gene: TRBV12-3/TRBV12-4; abundance: -; CDR3aa: CASSLGGHYTGELFF; CDR3nt: TGTGCCAGCAGTTTGGGCGGACACTACACCGGGGAGCTGTTTTTT
j_gene: TRBJ2-1; d_gene: -; v_gene: TRBV6-6; abundance: few; CDR3aa: CASSKRGFDEQFF; CDR3nt: TGTGCCAGCAGTAAAAGGGGGTTCGATGAGCAGTTCTTC
j_gene: TRBJ2-5; d_gene: -; v_gene: TRBV28; abundance: few; CDR3aa: CASSWGTEETQYF; CDR3nt: TGTGCCAGCAGTTGGGGGACGGAAGAGACCCAGTACTTC
j_gene: TRBJ1-1; d_gene: -; v_gene: TRBV14; abundance: few; CDR3aa: CASSHISGTYTEAFF; CDR3nt: TGTGCCAGCAGCCACATATCCGGGACCTACACTGAAGCTTTCTTT
j_gene: TRBJ2-5; d_gene: TRBD2; v_gene: TRBV20-1; abundance: few; CDR3aa: CSARDGTSGQETQYF; CDR3nt: TGCAGTGCTAGAGACGGGACTAGCGGACAAGAGACCCAGTACTTC
j_gene: TRBJ2-3; d_gene: TRBD1; v_gene: TRBV24-1; abundance: -; CDR3aa: CATRPGQSSTDTQYF; CDR3nt: TGTGCCACCAGGCCGGGACAGAGTAGCACAGATACGCAGTATTTT